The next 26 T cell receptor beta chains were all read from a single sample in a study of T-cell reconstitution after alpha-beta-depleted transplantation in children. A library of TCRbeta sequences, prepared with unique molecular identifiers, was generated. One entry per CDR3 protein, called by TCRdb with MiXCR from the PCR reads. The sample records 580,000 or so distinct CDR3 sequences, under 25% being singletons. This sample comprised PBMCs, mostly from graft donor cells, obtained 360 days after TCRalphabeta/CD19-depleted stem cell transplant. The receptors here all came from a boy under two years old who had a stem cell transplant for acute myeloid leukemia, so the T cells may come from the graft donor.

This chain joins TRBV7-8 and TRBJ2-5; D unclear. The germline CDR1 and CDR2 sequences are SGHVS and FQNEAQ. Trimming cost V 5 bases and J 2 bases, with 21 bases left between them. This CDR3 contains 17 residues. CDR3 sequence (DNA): TGTGCCAGCAGCCGATTACGGTCAGGACGGATACAAGAGACCCAGTACTTC. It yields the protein CASSRLRSGRIQETQYF.

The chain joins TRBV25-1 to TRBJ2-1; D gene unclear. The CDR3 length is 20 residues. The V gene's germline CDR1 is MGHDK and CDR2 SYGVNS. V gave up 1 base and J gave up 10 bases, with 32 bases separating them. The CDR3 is CASSESAPYLTSGNTWEQFF. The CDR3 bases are TGTGCCAGCAGTGAATCCGCCCCTTACCTAACCAGTGGCAATACATGGGAGCAGTTCTTC. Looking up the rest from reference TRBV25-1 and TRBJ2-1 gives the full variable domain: EADIYQTPRYLVIGTGKKITLECSQTMGHDKMYWYQQDPGMELHLIHYSYGVNSTEKGDLSSESTVSRIRTEHFPLTLESARPSHTSQYLCASSESAPYLTSGNTWEQFFGPGTRLTVL.

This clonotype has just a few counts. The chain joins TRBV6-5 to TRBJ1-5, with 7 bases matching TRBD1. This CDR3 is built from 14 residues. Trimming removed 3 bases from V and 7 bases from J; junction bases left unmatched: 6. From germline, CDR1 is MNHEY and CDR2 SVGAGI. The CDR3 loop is CASSYTGEMQPQHF. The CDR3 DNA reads TGTGCCAGCAGTTATACAGGGGAAATGCAGCCCCAGCATTTT.

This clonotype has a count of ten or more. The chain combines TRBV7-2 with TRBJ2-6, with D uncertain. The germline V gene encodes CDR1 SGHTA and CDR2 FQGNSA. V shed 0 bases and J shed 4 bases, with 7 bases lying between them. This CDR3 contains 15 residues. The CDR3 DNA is TGTGCCAGCAGCTTAGCCGTGGGAGGGGCCAACGTCCTGACTTTC. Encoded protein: CASSLAVGGANVLTF.

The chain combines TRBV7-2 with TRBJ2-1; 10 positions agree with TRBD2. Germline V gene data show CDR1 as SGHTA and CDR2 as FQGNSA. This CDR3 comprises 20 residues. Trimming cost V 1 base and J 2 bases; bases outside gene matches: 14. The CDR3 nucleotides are TGTGCCAGCAGCTTAGTGCCAGCGGGGGGGGTCCTACCAACCTACAATGAGCAGTTCTTC. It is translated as CASSLVPAGGVLPTYNEQFF.

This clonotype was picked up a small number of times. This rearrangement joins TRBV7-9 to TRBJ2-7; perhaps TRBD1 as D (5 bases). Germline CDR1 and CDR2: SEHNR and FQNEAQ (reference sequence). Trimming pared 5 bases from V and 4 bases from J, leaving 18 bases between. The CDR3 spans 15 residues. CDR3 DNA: TGTGCCAGCAGCCCAGGGATTCCCCCCCTGTACGAGCAGTACGTC. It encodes CASSPGIPPLYEQYV.

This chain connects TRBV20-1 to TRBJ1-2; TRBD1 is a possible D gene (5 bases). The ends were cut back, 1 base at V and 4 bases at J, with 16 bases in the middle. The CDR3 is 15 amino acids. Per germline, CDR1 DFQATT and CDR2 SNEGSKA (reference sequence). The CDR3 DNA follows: TGCAGTGCTAGAGGGACCGGGACCTCGAGCTATGGCTACACCTTC. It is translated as CSARGTGTSSYGYTF.

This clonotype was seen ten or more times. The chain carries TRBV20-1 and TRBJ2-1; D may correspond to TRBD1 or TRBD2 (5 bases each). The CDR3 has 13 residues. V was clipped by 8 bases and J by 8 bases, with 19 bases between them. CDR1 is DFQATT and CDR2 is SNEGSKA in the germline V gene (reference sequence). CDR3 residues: CSSWGTAADEQFF. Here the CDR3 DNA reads TGCAGTTCCTGGGGGACCGCGGCTGATGAGCAGTTCTTC.

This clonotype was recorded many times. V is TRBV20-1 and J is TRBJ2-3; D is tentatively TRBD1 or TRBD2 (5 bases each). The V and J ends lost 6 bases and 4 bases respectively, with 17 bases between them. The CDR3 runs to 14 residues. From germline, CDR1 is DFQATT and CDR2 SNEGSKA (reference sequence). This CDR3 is CSAKRSGASDTQYF. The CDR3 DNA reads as TGCAGTGCAAAGCGGTCCGGGGCGTCAGATACGCAGTATTTT.

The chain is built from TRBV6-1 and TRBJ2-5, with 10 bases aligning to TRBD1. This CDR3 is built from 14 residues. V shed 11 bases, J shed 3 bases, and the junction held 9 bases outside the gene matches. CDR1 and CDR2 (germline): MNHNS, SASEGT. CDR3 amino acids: CAGQDRGEKETQYF. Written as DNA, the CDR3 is TGTGCCGGCCAGGACAGGGGGGAAAAAGAGACCCAGTACTTC.

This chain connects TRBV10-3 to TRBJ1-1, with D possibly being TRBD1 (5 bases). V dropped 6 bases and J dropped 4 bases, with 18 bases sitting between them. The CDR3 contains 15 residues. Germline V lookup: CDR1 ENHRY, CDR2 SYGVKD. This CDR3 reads CAIRAGSYWTTEAFF. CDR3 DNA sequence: TGTGCCATCAGGGCAGGGTCTTATTGGACCACTGAAGCTTTCTTT.

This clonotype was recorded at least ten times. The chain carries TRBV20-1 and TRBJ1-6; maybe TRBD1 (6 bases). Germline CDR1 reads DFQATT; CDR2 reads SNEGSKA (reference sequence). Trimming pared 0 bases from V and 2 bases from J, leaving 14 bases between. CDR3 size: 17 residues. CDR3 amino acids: CSARDWGKGAYNSPLHF. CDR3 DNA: TGCAGTGCTAGAGATTGGGGAAAGGGGGCCTATAATTCACCCCTCCACTTT.

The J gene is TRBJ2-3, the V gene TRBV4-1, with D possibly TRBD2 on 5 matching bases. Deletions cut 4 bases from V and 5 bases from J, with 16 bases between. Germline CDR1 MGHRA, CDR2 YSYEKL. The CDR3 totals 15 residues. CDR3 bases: TGCGCCAGCAGCCCCCCTTTAATCCGGGGAGATACGCAGTATTTT. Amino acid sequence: CASSPPLIRGDTQYF.

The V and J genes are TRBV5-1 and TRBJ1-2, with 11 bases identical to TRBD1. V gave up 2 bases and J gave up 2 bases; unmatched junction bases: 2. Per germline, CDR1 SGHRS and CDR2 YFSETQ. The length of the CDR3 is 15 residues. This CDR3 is CASSLGQGANYGYTF. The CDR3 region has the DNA TGCGCCAGCAGCTTAGGACAGGGGGCGAACTATGGCTACACCTTC.

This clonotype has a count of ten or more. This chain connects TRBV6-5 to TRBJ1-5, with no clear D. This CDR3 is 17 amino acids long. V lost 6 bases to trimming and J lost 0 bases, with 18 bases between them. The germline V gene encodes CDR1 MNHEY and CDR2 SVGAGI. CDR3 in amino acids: CASSQQYTPHSNQPQHF. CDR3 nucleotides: TGTGCCAGCAGCCAACAGTATACCCCACATAGCAATCAGCCCCAGCATTTT.

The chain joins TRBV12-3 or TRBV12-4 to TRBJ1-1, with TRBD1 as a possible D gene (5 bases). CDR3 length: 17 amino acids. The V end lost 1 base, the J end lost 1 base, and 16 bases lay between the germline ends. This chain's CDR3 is CASSLGGQQRTNTEAFF. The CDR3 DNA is TGTGCCAGCAGTTTAGGGGGCCAGCAACGAACGAACACTGAAGCTTTCTTT.

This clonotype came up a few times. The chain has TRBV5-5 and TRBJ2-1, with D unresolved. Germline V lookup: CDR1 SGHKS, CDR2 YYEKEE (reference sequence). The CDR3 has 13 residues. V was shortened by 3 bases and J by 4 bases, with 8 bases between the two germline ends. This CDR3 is CASSSPPYNEQFF. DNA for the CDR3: TGTGCCAGCAGCTCCCCCCCTTACAATGAGCAGTTCTTC. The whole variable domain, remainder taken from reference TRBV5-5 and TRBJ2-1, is DAGVTQSPTHLIKTRGQQVTLRCSPISGHKSVSWYQQVLGQGPQFIFQYYEKEERGRGNFPDRFSARQFPNYSSELNVNALLLGDSALYLCASSSPPYNEQFFGPGTRLTVL.

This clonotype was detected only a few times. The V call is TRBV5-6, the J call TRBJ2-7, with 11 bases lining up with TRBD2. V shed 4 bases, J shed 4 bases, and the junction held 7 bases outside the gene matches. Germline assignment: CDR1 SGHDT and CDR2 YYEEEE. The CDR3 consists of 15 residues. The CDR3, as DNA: TGTGCCAGCAGCGAAAACCTAGCGGGGGGATACGAGCAGTACTTC. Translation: CASSENLAGGYEQYF.

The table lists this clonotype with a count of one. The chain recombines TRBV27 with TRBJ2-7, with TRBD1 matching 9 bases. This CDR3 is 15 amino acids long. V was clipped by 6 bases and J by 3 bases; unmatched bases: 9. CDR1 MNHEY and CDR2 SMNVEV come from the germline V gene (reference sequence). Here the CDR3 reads CASRLTGQGLYEQYV. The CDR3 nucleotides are TGTGCCAGCAGATTAACGGGACAGGGACTCTACGAGCAGTACGTC.

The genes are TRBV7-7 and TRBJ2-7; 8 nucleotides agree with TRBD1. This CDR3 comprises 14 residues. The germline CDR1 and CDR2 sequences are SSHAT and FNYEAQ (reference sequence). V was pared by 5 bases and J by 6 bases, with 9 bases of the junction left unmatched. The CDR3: CASSPSDRGTEQYF. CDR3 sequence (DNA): TGTGCCAGCAGCCCCAGTGACAGGGGAACCGAGCAGTACTTC.

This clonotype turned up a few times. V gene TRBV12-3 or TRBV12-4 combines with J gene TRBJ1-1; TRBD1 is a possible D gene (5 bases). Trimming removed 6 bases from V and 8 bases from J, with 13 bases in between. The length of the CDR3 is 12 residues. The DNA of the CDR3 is TGTGCCAGCAGCCGGGGACCCATCGAAGCTTTCTTT. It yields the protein CASSRGPIEAFF.

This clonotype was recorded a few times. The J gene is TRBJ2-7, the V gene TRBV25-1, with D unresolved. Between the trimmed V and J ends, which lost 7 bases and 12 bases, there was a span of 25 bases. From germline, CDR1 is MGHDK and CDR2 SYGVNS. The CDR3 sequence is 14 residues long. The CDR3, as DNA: TGTGCCAGCATCCGATGGACGACACTCTTCGAGTCGTACGTC. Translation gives CASIRWTTLFESYV.

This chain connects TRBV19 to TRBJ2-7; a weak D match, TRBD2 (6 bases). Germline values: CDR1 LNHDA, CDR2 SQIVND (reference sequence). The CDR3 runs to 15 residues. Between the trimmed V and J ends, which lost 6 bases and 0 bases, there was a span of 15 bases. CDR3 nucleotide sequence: TGTGCCAGTAGCCCGGGACTGGGGGTCTCCTACGAGCAGTACTTC. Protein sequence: CASSPGLGVSYEQYF.

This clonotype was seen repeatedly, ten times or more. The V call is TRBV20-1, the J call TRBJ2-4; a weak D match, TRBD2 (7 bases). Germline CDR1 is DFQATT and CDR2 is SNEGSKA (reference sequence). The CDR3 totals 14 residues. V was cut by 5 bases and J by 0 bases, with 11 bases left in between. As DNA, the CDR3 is TGCAGTGCTGGAGGGGGGGGAGCCAAAAACATTCAGTACTTC. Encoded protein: CSAGGGGAKNIQYF.

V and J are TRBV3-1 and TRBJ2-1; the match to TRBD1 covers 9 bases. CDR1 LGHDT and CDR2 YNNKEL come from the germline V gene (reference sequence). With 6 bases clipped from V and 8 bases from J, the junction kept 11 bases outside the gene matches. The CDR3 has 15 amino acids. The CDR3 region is CASSQWDRVVYEQFF. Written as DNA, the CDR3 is TGTGCCAGCAGTCAGTGGGACAGGGTAGTTTATGAGCAGTTCTTC.

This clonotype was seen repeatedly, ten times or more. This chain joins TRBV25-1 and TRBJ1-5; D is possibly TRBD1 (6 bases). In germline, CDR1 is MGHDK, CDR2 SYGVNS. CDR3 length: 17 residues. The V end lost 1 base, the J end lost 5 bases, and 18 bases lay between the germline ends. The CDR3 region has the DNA TGTGCCAGCAGTGAATGGGGGGCGGCGGATGGACATCAGCCCCAGCATTTT. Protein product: CASSEWGAADGHQPQHF.